This entry features one TCR beta chain sequence. The cohort comprised adults aged roughly 18 to 95 years residing in approximately 22 US areas. The entry originates in a study of blood T cell repertoires in COVID-19. As for the study in general: Samples came from the United States, Italy and Spain, spanning acute and convalescent COVID-19.

CDR1 and CDR2 (germline): SGHTA, FQGNSA. The CDR3 extends over 15 amino acids. V lost 5 bases to trimming and J lost 7 bases; unmatched junction nucleotides: 10. Authors' analysis steps: For nucleated cells, counts were estimated from reference gene primer amplification. The method was immunoSEQ multiplex PCR; TCRdb's version includes in-frame clones alone and lacks a portion of them. That table furnishes V, J and clone size, whereas the DNA furnished D and trimming. Of about 160,000 clones in the sample, roughly nine tenths were seen once. The clonotype was recovered from a woman in her fifties or sixties who had recovered from COVID-19. The material sequenced was PBMCs or T cells enriched from blood (not recorded which). The rearrangement links TRBV7-2 to TRBJ2-1; 8 nucleotides agree with TRBD1. The CDR3 sequence: CASSLDRGFKNEQFF. The CDR3 region has the DNA TGTGCCAGCAGCCTAGACAGGGGTTTTAAGAATGAGCAGTTCTTC.